Sequencing of this TCR beta chain was carried out in a study of CD8 T cells in ankylosing spondylitis. Study-level findings and limits: Reportedly, significant enrichment of disease-linked clones occurred in matched ankylosing spondylitis synovial fluid.

Quantitative molecular-barcoded 5'-RACE generated the TCR beta libraries. TCRdb reprocessed the 5' RACE reads via MiXCR and lists one record per CDR3 protein. The sample consists of over 30,000 distinct CDR3 sequences, 11% of them appearing once. A word on this clonotype: Its antigen is not identified.

This CDR3 contains 13 residues. Trimming left V 2 bases short and J 7 bases short, with 12 bases between. CDR1 and CDR2 from the germline V gene are MNHNS and SASEGT. The chain uses TRBV6-1 and TRBJ2-7, with a tentative D call TRBD1 (5 bases). The sequence came from a male donor with ankylosing spondylitis. Sequenced: synovial fluid, either unsorted or a sorted T cell fraction (not recorded which). CDR3 nucleotides: TGTGCCAGCAGTGAAAGGGGCAGCTCTGAGCAGTACTTC. Protein product: CASSERGSSEQYF.